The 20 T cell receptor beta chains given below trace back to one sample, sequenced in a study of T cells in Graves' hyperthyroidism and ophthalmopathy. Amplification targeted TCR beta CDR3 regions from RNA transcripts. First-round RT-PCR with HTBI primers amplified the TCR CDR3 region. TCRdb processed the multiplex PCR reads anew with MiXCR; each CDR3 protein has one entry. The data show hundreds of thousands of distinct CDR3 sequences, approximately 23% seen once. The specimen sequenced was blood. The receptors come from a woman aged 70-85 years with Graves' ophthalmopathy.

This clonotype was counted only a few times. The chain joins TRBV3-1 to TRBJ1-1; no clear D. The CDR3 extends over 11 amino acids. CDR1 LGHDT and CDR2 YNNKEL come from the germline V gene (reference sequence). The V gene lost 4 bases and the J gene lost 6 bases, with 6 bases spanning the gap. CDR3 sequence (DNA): TGTGCCAGCAGCCCCGGCGCTGAAGCTTTCTTT. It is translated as CASSPGAEAFF.

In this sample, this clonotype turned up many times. The CDR3 reads CATRTGILMNTEAFF. CDR3 nucleotide sequence: TGTGCCACTCGAACAGGGATACTTATGAACACTGAAGCTTTCTTT. V is TRBV6-8 and J is TRBJ1-1; a weak D match, TRBD1 (6 bases). The CDR3 covers 15 residues. Trimming pared 10 bases from V and 0 bases from J, leaving 18 bases between. In germline, CDR1 is MNHGY, CDR2 SAAAGT.

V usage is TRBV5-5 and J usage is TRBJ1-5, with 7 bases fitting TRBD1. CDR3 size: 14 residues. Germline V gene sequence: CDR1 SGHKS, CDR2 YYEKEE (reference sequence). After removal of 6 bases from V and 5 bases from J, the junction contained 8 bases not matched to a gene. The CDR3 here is CASTGGQGDQPQHF. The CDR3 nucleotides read TGTGCCAGCACCGGGGGGCAGGGGGATCAGCCCCAGCATTTT.

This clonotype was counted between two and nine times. CDR3 sequence: CASMKSGAWADTQYF. The CDR3 coding sequence is TGTGCCAGCATGAAAAGCGGGGCCTGGGCAGATACGCAGTATTTT. V gene TRBV6-2 or TRBV6-3 combines with J gene TRBJ2-3; 7 nucleotides line up with TRBD2. This CDR3 region has 15 residues. V shed 7 bases, J shed 4 bases, and the junction held 11 bases outside the gene matches. Germline lookup yields CDR1 MNHEY and CDR2 SVGEGT.

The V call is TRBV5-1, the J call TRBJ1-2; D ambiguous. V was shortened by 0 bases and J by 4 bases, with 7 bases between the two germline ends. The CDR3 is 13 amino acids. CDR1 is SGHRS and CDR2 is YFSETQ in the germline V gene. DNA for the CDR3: TGCGCCAGCAGCTTGGATTTAGGCTATGGCTACACCTTC. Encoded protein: CASSLDLGYGYTF. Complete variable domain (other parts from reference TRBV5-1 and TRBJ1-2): KAGVTQTPRYLIKTRGQQVTLSCSPISGHRSVSWYQQTPGQGLQFLFEYFSETQRNKGNFPGRFSGRQFSNSRSEMNVSTLELGDSALYLCASSLDLGYGYTFGSGTRLTVV.

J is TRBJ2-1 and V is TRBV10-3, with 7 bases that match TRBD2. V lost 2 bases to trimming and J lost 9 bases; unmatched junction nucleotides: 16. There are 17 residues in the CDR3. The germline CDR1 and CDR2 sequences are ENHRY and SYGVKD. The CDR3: CAISELGSLRSGGEQFF. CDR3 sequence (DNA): TGTGCCATCAGTGAGCTTGGGAGCTTACGGTCGGGGGGTGAGCAGTTCTTC.

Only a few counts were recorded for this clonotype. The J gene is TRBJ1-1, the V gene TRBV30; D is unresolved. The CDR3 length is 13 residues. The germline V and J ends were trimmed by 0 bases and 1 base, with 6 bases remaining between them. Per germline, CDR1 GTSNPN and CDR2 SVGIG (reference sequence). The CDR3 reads CAWSVATNTEAFF. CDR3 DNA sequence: TGTGCCTGGAGTGTAGCCACGAACACTGAAGCTTTCTTT.

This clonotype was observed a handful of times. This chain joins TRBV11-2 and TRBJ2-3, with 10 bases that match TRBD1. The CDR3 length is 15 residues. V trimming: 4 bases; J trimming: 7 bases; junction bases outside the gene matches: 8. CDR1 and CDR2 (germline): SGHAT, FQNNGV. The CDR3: CASSSRTGGSYTQYF. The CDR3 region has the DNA TGTGCCAGCAGCTCGCGGACAGGGGGTTCGTATACGCAGTATTTT.

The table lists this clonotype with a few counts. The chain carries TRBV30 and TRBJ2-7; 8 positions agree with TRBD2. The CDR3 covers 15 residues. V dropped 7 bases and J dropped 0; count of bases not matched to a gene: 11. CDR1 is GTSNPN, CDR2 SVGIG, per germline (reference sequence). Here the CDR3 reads CAFTPGTRISYEQYF. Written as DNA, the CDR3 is TGTGCCTTTACTCCCGGGACTAGGATCTCCTACGAGCAGTACTTC.

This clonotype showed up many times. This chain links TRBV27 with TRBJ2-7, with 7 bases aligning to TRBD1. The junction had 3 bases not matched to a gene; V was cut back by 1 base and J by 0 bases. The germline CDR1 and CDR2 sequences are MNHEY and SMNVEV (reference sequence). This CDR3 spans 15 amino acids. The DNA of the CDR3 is TGTGCCAGCAGTTTATTGGGACAGAGCTCCTACGAGCAGTACTTC. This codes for CASSLLGQSSYEQYF.

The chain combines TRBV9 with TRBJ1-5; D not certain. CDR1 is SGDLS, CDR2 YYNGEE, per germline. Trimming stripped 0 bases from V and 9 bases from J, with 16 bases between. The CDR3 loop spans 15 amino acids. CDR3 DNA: TGTGCCAGCAGCGTAGTGGGCGGTCCCGGGTCGCCCCAGCATTTT. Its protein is CASSVVGGPGSPQHF.

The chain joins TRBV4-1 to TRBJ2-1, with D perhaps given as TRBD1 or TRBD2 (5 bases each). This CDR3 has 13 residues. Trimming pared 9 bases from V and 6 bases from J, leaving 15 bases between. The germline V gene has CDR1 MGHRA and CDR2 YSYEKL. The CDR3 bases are TGCGCCAGTATGGGCCAGGGAGTCAATGAGCAGTTCTTC. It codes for CASMGQGVNEQFF.

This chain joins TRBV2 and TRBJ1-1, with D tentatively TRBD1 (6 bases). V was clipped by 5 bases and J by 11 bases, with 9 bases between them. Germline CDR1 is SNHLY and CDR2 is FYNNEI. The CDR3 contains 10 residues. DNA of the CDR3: TGTGCCAGCAGTCAGGGGCGGGCTTTCTTT. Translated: CASSQGRAFF.

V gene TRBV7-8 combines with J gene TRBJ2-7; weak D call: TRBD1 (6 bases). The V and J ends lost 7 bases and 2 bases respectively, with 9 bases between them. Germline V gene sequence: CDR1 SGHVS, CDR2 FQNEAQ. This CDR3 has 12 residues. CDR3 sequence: CASNRVPYEQYF. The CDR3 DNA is TGTGCCAGCAACAGGGTCCCCTACGAGCAGTACTTC.

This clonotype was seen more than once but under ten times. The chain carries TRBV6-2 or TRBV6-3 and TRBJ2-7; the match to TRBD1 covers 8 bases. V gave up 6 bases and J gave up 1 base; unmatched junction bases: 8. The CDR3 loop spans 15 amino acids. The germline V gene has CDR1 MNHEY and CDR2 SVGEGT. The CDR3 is CASSLQGQGSYEQYF. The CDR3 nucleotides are TGTGCCAGCAGCCTCCAAGGACAGGGATCCTACGAGCAGTACTTC.

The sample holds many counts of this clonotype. CDR3 DNA sequence: TGTGCCAGCCGCTGGACTGGATCCAACAATGAGCAGTTCTTC. As protein: CASRWTGSNNEQFF. J is TRBJ2-1 and V is TRBV12-3 or TRBV12-4; the D gene is possibly TRBD2 (5 bases). The CDR3 length is 14 residues. Trimming removed 8 bases from V and 5 bases from J, with 16 bases in between.

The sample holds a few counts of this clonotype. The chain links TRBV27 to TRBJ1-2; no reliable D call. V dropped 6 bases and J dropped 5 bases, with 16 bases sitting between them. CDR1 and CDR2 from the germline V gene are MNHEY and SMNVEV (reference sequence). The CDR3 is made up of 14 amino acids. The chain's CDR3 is CASRQLGSAYGYTF. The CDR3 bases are TGTGCCAGCAGGCAATTGGGGTCGGCATATGGCTACACCTTC.

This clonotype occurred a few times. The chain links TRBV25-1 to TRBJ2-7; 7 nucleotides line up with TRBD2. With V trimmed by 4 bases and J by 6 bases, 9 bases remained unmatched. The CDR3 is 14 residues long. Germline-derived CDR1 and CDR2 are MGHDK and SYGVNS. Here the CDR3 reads CASSGAGAAGEQYF. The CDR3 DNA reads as TGTGCCAGCAGTGGGGCGGGAGCGGCTGGCGAGCAGTACTTC.

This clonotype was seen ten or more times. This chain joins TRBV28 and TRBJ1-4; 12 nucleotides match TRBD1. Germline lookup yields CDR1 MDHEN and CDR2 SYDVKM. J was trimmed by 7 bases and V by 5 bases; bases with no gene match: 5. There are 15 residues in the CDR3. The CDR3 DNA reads TGTGCCAGCAGTCAAGGGACAGGGGGCACTGAAAAACTGTTTTTT. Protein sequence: CASSQGTGGTEKLFF.

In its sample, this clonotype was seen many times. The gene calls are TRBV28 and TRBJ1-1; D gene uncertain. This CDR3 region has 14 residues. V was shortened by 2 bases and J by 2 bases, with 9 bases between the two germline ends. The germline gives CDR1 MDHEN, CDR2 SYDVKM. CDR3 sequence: CASSLVSINTEAFF. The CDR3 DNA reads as TGTGCCAGCAGTTTAGTCTCGATAAACACTGAAGCTTTCTTT.